A selection of T cell receptor beta chains follows, all from one sample in a study of identical twins. TCRdb re-analysed the 5' RACE reads in MiXCR, keeping a single row per CDR3 protein. The sample lists hundreds of thousands of distinct CDR3 sequences, more than 6.5% occurring once. The data were also submitted as part of a second study, on yellow fever vaccine responses in identical twins.

Source material: memory (CD45RO+) T cells sorted from blood. The receptors were gathered from a woman aged 18 to 35 in good health. Both conserved end residues are part of each CDR3. The D gene is left open where the match is weak. Clone sizes are given selectively: once, few, many, or a class where the clone is expanded.

CDR3aa	CDR3nt	abundance	v_gene	j_gene	len	d_gene
CSAPSGNTGELFF	TGCAGTGCTCCGAGCGGGAACACCGGGGAGCTGTTTTTT	many	TRBV20-1	TRBJ2-2	13	-
CASSFAGDVGEAFF	TGTGCCAGCAGCTTCGCGGGGGATGTGGGTGAAGCTTTCTTT	many	TRBV7-8	TRBJ1-1	14	-
CASSFAQGGAFF	TGTGCCAGCAGCTTCGCACAGGGAGGGGCTTTCTTT	many	TRBV11-2	TRBJ1-1	12	-
CAISEAGAIGEQFF	TGTGCCATCAGTGAGGCGGGAGCGATTGGTGAGCAGTTCTTC	many	TRBV10-3	TRBJ2-1	14	TRBD2
CSVVSGNTDTQYF	TGCAGCGTTGTTAGCGGGAACACAGATACGCAGTATTTT	few	TRBV29-1	TRBJ2-3	13	TRBD2
CASSLARENEQYF	TGTGCCAGCAGCTTAGCCAGGGAGAACGAGCAGTACTTC	many	TRBV7-2	TRBJ2-7	13	-
CASSLSVPRAKETQYF	TGTGCCAGCAGTTTAAGTGTCCCTAGAGCTAAAGAGACCCAGTACTTC	few	TRBV12-3/TRBV12-4	TRBJ2-5	16	-
CASSPGLANTIYF	TGTGCCAGCTCACCCGGGTTGGCAAACACCATATATTTT	few	TRBV18	TRBJ1-3	13	-
CATSIRRQGDETGELFF	TGTGCCACCAGTATACGCAGACAGGGGGACGAGACCGGGGAGCTGTTTTTT	few	TRBV24-1	TRBJ2-2	17	TRBD1
CASSKPLGALKTYNEQFF	TGTGCCAGCAGCAAACCTCTCGGGGCCCTCAAGACCTACAATGAGCAGTTCTTC	few	TRBV5-5	TRBJ2-1	18	-
CASSQVPNSPLHF	TGTGCCAGCAGCCAGGTGCCGAATTCACCCCTCCACTTT	many	TRBV3-1	TRBJ1-6	13	-
CASSENTPDTQYF	TGTGCCAGCTCAGAAAATACCCCAGATACGCAGTATTTT	few	TRBV28	TRBJ2-3	13	-
CASSGRDRVSGNQPQHF	TGTGCCAGCAGCGGCCGGGACAGGGTTTCTGGCAATCAGCCCCAGCATTTT	many	TRBV3-1	TRBJ1-5	17	TRBD1
CASSPGTGDFYGYTF	TGCGCCAGCAGCCCTGGGACAGGGGATTTCTATGGCTACACCTTC	-	TRBV4-1	TRBJ1-2	15	TRBD1
CASSFRGGSPLHF	TGTGCCAGCAGTTTTAGGGGTGGGTCACCCCTCCACTTT	few	TRBV27	TRBJ1-6	13	-
CASRAGQGVSGANVLTF	TGTGCCAGCAGAGCCGGACAGGGGGTCTCTGGGGCCAACGTCCTGACTTTC	few	TRBV28	TRBJ2-6	17	TRBD1
CASNLRSGTGANEQYF	TGTGCCAGCAACCTACGCTCCGGGACAGGGGCTAACGAGCAGTACTTC	-	TRBV12-3/TRBV12-4	TRBJ2-7	16	TRBD1
CASSPNGVREQYF	TGTGCCAGCAGCCCCAATGGGGTCCGCGAGCAGTACTTC	many	TRBV3-1	TRBJ2-7	13	-
CSVRTTGNTGELFF	TGCAGCGTTAGGACAACTGGGAACACCGGGGAGCTGTTTTTT	many	TRBV29-1	TRBJ2-2	14	-
CASSFTTLADIGDEQFF	TGTGCCAGCAGCTTTACCACCCTGGCAGATATCGGTGATGAGCAGTTCTTC	-	TRBV7-9	TRBJ2-1	17	-
CASSYWTSANWVSYEQYF	TGTGCCAGCAGCTACTGGACTAGCGCGAATTGGGTCTCCTACGAGCAGTACTTC	many	TRBV7-9	TRBJ2-7	18	TRBD2
CASSLVGREAFF	TGTGCCAGCAGCTTAGTTGGGCGGGAAGCTTTCTTT	-	TRBV7-9	TRBJ1-1	12	-
CASSYERGWGTEAFF	TGTGCCAGCAGTTACGAGCGGGGATGGGGAACTGAAGCTTTCTTT	few	TRBV27	TRBJ1-1	15	-
CASSIASGGNNSPLHF	TGTGCCAGTAGTATCGCGTCGGGGGGCAATAATTCACCCCTCCACTTT	-	TRBV19	TRBJ1-6	16	-
CASSLVGAEDTQYF	TGTGCCAGCAGTTTGGTGGGGGCGGAGGATACGCAGTATTTT	many	TRBV28	TRBJ2-3	14	-